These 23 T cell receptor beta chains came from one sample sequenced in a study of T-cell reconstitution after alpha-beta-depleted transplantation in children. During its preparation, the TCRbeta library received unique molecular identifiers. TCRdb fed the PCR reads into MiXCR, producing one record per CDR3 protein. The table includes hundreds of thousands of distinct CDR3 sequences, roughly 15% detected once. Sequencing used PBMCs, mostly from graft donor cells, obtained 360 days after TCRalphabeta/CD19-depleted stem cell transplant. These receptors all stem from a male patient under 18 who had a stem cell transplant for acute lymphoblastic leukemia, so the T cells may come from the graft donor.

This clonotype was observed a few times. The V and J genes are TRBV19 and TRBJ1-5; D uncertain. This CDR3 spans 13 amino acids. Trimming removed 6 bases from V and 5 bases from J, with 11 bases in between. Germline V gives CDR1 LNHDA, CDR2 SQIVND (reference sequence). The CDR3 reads CASSRISHQPQHF. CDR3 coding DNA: TGTGCCAGTAGCCGGATCTCTCATCAGCCCCAGCATTTT.

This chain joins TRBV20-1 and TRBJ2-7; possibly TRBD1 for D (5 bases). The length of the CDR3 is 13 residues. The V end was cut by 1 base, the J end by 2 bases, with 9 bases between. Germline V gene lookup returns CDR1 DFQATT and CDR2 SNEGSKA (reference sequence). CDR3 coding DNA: TGCAGTGCTAGAGTGCAGGGTCCCTACGAGCAGTACTTC. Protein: CSARVQGPYEQYF.

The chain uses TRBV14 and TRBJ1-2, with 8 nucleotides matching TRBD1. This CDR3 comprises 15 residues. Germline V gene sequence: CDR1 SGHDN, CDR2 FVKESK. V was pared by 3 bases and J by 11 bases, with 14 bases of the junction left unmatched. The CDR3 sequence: CASSQPGQERRGYTF. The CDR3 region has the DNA TGTGCCAGCAGCCAGCCGGGACAGGAGCGCCGAGGTTACACCTTC.

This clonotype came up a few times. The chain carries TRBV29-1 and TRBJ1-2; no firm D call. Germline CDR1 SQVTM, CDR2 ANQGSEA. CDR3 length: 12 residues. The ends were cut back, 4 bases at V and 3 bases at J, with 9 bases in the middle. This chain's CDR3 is CSVVAGYYGYTF. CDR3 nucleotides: TGCAGCGTTGTTGCCGGGTACTATGGCTACACCTTC.

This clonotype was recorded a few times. CDR3 loop: CSALIRADTQYF. CDR3 in DNA: TGCAGCGCCCTGATAAGGGCAGATACGCAGTATTTT. The rearrangement uses TRBV29-1 and TRBJ2-3; no firm D call. V was trimmed by 7 bases and J by 4 bases, leaving 12 bases between them. CDR1 is SQVTM, CDR2 ANQGSEA, per germline. The CDR3 is made up of 12 amino acids.

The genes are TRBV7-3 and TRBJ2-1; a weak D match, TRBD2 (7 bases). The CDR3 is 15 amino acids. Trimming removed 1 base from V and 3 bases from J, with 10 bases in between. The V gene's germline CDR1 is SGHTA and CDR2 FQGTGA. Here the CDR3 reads CASSLRGGDYNEQFF. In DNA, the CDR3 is TGTGCCAGCAGCTTAAGAGGGGGGGACTACAATGAGCAGTTCTTC. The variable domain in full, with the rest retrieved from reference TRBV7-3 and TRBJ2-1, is GAGVSQTPSNKVTEKGKYVELRCDPISGHTALYWYRQSLGQGPEFLIYFQGTGAADDSGLPNDRFFAVRPEGSVSTLKIQRTERGDSAVYLCASSLRGGDYNEQFFGPGTRLTVL.

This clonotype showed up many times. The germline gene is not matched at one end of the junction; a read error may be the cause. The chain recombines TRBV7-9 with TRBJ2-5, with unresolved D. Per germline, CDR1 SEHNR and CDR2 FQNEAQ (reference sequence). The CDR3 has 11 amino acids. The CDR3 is CASSHQETQYF. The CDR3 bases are TGCGCCAGCAGCCACCAAGAGACCCAGTACTTC.

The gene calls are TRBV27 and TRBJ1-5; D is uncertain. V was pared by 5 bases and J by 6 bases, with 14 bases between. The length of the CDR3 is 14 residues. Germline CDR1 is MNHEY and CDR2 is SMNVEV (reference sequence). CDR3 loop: CASSGLSDGQPQHF. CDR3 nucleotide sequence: TGTGCCAGCAGTGGCCTCTCGGATGGTCAGCCCCAGCATTTT.

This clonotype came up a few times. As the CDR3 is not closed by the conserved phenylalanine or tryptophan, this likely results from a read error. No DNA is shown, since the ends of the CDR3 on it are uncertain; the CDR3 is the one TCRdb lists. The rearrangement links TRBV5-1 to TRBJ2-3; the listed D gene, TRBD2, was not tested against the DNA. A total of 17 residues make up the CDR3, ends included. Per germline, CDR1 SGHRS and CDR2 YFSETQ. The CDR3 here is CASSLAAGVSPRTDTQY.

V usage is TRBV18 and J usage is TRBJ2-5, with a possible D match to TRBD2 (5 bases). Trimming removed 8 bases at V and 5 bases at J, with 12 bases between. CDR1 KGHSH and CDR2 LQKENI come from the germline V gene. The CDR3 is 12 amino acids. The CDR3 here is CASSPERETQYF. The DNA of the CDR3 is TGTGCCAGCAGCCCGGAGCGGGAGACCCAGTACTTC.

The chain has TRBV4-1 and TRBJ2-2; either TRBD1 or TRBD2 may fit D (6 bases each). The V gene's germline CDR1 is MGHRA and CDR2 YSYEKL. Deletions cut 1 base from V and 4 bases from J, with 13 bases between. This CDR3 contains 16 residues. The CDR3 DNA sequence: TGCGCCAGCAGCCAAGGTTGGGGGGCGAGCACCGGGGAGCTGTTTTTT. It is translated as CASSQGWGASTGELFF.

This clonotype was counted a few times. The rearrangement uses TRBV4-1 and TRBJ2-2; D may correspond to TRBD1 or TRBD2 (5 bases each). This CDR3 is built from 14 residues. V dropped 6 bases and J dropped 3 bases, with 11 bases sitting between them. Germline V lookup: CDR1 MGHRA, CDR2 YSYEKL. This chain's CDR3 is CASRPGTYTGELFF. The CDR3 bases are TGCGCCAGCAGACCAGGGACCTACACCGGGGAGCTGTTTTTT.

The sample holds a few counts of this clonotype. The CDR3 DNA follows: TGTGCCAGCAGCCAAGGTCAGGGGAACCACGAGCAGTACTTC. It yields the protein CASSQGQGNHEQYF. The chain employs TRBV4-2 and TRBJ2-7, with a weak D call TRBD1 (6 bases). Per the germline V gene, CDR1 is LGHNA and CDR2 is YNFKEQ. Between the trimmed V and J ends, which lost 1 base and 5 bases, there was a span of 12 bases. The CDR3 runs 14 residues.

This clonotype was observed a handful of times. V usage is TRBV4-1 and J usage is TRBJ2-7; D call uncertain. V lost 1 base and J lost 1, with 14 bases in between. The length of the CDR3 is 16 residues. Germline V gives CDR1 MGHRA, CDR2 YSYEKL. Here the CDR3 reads CASSQAARFFSYEQYF. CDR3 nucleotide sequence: TGCGCCAGCAGCCAAGCTGCGCGGTTTTTTTCCTACGAGCAGTACTTC.

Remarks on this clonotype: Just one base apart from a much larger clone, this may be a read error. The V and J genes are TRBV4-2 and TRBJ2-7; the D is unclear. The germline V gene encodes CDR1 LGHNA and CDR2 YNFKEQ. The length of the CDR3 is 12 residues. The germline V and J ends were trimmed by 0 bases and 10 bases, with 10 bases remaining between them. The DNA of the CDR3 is TGTGCCAGCAGCCAAGATCTCCTCGACCAGTACTTC. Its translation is CASSQDLLDQYF.

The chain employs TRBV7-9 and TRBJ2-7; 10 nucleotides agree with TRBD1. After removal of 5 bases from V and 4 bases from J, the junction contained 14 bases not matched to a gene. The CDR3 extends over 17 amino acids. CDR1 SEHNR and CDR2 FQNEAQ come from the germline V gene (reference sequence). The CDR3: CASSPWGDRGKFYEQYF. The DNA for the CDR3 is TGTGCCAGCAGCCCCTGGGGGGACAGGGGCAAATTTTACGAGCAGTACTTC.

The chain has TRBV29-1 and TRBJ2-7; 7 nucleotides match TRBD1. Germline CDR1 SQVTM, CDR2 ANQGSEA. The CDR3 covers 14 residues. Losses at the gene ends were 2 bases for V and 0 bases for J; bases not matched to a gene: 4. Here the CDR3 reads CSVELQGLSYEQYF. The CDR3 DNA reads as TGCAGCGTTGAATTACAGGGGCTCTCCTACGAGCAGTACTTC.

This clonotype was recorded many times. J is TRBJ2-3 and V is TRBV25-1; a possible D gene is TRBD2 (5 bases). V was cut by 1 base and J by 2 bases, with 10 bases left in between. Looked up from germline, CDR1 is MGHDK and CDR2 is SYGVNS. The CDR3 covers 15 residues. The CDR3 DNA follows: TGTGCCAGCAGTGAATGGTGGGGAGACACAGATACGCAGTATTTT. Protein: CASSEWWGDTDTQYF.

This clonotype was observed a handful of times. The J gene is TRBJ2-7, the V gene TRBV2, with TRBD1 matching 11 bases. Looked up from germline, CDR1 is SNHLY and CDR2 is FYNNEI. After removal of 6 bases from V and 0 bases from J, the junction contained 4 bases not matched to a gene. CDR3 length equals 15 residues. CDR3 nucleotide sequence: TGTGCCAGCAGGGAGGGACAGGGGGGCTCCTACGAGCAGTACTTC. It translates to CASREGQGGSYEQYF.

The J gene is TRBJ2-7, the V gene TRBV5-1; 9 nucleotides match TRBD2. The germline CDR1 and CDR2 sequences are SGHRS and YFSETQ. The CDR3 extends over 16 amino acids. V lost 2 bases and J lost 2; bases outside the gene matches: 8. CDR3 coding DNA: TGCGCCAGCAGCTTTAGCGGACTAGCGCGTACCTACGAGCAGTACTTC. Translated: CASSFSGLARTYEQYF.

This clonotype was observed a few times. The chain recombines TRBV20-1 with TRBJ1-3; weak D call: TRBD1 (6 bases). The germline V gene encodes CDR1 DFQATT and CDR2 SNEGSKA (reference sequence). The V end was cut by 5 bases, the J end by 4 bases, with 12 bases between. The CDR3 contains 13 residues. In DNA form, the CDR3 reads TGCAGTGCTCGGGGGCTTGTAGGAAACACCATATATTTT. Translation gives CSARGLVGNTIYF.

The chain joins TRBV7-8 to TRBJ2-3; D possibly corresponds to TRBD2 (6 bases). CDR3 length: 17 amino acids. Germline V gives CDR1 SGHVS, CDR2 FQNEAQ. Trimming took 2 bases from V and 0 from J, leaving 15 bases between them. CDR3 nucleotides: TGTGCCAGCAGCTTACGGCCGGCGGGATCTAGCACAGATACGCAGTATTTT. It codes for CASSLRPAGSSTDTQYF.

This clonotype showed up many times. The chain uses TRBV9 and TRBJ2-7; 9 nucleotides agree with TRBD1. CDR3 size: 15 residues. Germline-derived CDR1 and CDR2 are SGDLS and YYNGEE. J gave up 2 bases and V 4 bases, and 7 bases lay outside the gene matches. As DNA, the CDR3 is TGTGCCAGCAGCCCCTGGACAGGGGTCCCCTACGAGCAGTACTTC. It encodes CASSPWTGVPYEQYF.